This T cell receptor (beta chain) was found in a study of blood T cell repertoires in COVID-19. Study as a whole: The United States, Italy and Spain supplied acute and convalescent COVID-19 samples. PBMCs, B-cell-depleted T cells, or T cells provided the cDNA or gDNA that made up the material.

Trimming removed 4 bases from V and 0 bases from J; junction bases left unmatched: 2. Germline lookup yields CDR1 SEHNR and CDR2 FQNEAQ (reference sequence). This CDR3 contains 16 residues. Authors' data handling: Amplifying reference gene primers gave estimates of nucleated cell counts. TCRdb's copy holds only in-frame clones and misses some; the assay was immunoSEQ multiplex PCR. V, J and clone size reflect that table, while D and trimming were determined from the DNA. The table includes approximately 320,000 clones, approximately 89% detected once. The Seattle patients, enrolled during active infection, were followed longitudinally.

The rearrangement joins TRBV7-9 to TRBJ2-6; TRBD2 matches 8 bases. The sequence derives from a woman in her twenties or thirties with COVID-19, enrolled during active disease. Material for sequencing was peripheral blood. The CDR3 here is CASSSRGGSGANVLTF. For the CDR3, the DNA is TGTGCCAGCAGCTCCCGGGGGGGCTCTGGGGCCAACGTCCTGACTTTC.